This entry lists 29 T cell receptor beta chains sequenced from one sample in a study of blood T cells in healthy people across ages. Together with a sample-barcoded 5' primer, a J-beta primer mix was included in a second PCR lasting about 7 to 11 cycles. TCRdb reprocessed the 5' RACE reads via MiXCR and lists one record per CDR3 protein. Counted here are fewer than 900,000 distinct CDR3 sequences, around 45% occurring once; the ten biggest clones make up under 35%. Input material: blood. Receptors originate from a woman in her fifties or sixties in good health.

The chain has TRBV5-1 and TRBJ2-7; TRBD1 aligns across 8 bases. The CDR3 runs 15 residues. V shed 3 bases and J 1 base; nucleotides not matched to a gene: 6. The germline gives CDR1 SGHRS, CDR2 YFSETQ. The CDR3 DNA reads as TGCGCCAGCAGCTCAAGGACAGGGCTGTCCTACGAGCAGTACTTC. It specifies CASSSRTGLSYEQYF.

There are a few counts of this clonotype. This chain's CDR3 is CASSVLAGGRYEQYF. For the CDR3, the DNA is TGTGCCAGCAGTGTGCTAGCGGGAGGCCGGTACGAGCAGTACTTC. The chain employs TRBV28 and TRBJ2-7, with 11 positions matching TRBD2. V dropped 5 bases and J dropped 4; count of bases not matched to a gene: 7. The CDR3 length is 15 residues. Germline-derived CDR1 and CDR2 are MDHEN and SYDVKM.

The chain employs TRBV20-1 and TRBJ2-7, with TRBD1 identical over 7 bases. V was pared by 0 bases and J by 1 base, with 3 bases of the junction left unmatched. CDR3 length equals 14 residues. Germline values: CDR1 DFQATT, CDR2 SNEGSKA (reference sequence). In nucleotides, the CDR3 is TGCAGTGCTAGAGATAACAGGGGTTCCTACGAGCAGTACTTC. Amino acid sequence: CSARDNRGSYEQYF.

CDR3 nucleotide sequence: TGTGCCAGCGGAACAGGGGGCTCCTACAATGAGCAGTTCTTC. It specifies CASGTGGSYNEQFF. The chain is built from TRBV27 and TRBJ2-1; 8 bases map to TRBD1. The CDR3 contains 14 residues. The J segment lost 0 bases and the V segment lost 8 bases, leaving 3 bases of the junction unmatched. CDR1 and CDR2 (germline): MNHEY, SMNVEV (reference sequence).

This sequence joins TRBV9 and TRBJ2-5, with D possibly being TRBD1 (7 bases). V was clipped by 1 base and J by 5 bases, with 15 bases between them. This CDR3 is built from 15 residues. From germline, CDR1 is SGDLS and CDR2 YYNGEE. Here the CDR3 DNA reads TGTGCCAGCAGCGTAACCCCGACAGGGAGGGAGACCCAGTACTTC. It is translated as CASSVTPTGRETQYF.

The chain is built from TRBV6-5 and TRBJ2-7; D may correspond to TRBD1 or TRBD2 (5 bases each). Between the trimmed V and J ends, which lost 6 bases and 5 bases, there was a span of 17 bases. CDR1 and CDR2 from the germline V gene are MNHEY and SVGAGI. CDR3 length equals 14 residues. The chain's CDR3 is CASRGPGRYDEQYF. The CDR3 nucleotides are TGTGCCAGCAGGGGTCCGGGACGCTACGACGAGCAGTACTTC.

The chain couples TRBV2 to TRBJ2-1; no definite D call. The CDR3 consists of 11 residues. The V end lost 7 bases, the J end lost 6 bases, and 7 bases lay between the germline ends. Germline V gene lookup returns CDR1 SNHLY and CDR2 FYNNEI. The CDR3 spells CASMLANEQFF. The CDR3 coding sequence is TGTGCCAGCATGTTAGCCAATGAGCAGTTCTTC.

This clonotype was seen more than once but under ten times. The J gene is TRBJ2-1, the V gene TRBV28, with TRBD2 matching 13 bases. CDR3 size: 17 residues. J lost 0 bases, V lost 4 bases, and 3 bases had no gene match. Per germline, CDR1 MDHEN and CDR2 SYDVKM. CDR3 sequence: CASSSTSGRVSYNEQFF. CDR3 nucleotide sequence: TGTGCCAGCAGTTCTACTAGCGGGAGGGTCTCCTACAATGAGCAGTTCTTC. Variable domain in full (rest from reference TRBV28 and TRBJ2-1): DVKVTQSSRYLVKRTGEKVFLECVQDMDHENMFWYRQDPGLGLRLIYFSYDVKMKEKGDIPEGYSVSREKKERFSLILESASTNQTSMYLCASSSTSGRVSYNEQFFGPGTRLTVL.

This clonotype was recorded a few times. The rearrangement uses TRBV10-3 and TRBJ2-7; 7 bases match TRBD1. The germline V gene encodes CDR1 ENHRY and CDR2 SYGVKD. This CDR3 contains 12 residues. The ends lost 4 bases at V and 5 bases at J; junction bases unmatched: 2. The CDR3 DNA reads TGTGCCATCAGTGGACAGGGCGACGAGCAGTACTTC. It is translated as CAISGQGDEQYF.

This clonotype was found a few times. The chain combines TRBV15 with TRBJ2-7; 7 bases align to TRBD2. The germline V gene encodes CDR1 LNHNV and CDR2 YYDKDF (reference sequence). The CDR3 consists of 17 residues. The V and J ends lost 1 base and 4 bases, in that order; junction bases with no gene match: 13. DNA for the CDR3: TGTGCCACCAGCAGAGTTCTAGCGGAGAGAGTAGGGTACGAGCAGTACTTC. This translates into CATSRVLAERVGYEQYF.

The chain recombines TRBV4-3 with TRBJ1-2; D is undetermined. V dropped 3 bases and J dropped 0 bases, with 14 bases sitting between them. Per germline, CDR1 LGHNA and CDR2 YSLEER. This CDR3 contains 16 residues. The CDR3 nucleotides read TGCGCCAGCAGCCACGACCGGGTCTTAGCTAACTATGGCTACACCTTC. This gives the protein CASSHDRVLANYGYTF.

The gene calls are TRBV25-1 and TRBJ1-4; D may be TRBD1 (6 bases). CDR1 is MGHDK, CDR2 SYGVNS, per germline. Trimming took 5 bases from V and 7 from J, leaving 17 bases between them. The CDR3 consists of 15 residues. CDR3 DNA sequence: TGTGCCAGCAGTACCCCTAGGGGGACGGGTGAAAAACTGTTTTTT. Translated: CASSTPRGTGEKLFF. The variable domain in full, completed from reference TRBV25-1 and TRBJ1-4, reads EADIYQTPRYLVIGTGKKITLECSQTMGHDKMYWYQQDPGMELHLIHYSYGVNSTEKGDLSSESTVSRIRTEHFPLTLESARPSHTSQYLCASSTPRGTGEKLFFGSGTQLSVL.

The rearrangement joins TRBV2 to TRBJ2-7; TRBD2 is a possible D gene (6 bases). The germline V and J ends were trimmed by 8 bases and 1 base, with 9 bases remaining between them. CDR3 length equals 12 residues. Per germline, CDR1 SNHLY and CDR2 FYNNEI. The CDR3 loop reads CASREWSYEQYF. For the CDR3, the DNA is TGTGCCAGCCGGGAGTGGTCCTACGAGCAGTACTTC. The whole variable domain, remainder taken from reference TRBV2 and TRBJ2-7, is EPEVTQTPSHQVTQMGQEVILRCVPISNHLYFYWYRQILGQKVEFLVSFYNNEISEKSEIFDDQFSVERPDGSNFTLKIRSTKLEDSAMYFCASREWSYEQYFGPGTRLTVT.

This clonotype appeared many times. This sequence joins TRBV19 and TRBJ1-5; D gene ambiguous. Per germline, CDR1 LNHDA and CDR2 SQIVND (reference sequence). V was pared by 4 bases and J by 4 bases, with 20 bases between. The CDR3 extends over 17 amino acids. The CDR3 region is CASSTATENIRNQPQHF. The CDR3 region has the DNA TGTGCCAGTAGTACCGCAACAGAGAACATTAGGAATCAGCCCCAGCATTTT.

The CDR3 DNA reads as TGCGCCAGCAGCCAACACAGGTGTAGCAATCAGCCCCAGCATTTT. It specifies CASSQHRCSNQPQHF. The rearrangement links TRBV4-3 to TRBJ1-5; D might be TRBD1 (5 bases). The germline gives CDR1 LGHNA, CDR2 YSLEER. The ends were cut back, 2 bases at V and 0 bases at J, with 8 bases in the middle. This CDR3 region has 15 residues.

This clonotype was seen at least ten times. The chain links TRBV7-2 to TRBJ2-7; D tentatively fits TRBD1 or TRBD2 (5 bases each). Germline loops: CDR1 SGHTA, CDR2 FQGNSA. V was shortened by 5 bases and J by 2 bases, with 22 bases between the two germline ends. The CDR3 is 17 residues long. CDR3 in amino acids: CASSIRGSSGRTYEQYF. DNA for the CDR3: TGTGCCAGCAGCATAAGGGGTAGCTCGGGAAGAACCTACGAGCAGTACTTC.

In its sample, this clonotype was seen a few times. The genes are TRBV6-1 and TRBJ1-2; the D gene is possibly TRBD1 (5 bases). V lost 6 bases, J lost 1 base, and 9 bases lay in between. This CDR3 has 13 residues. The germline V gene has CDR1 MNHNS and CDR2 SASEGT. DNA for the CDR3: TGTGCCAGCAGACAGGACTATAACTATGGCTACACCTTC. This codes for CASRQDYNYGYTF.

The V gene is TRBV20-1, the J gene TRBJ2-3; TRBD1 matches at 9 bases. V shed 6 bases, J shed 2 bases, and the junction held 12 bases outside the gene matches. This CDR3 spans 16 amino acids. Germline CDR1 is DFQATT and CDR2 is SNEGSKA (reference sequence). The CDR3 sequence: CSAQTSGTGSTDTQYF. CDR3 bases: TGCAGTGCCCAGACCTCCGGGACAGGGTCCACAGATACGCAGTATTTT.

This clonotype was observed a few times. In nucleotides, the CDR3 is TGCAGCGTACGACTGGGACTGCCACCCTACGAGCAGTACTTC. This gives the protein CSVRLGLPPYEQYF. The rearrangement uses TRBV29-1 and TRBJ2-7; maybe TRBD2 (6 bases). CDR1 and CDR2 from the germline V gene are SQVTM and ANQGSEA. This CDR3 has 14 amino acids. Deletions cut 6 bases from V and 2 bases from J, with 17 bases between.

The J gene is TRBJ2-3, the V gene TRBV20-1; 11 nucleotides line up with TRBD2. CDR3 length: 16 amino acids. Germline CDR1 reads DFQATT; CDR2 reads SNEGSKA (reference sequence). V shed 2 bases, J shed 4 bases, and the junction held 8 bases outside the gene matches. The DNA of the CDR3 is TGCAGTGCTAGACTCCCCTCTAGCGGGAGGTCAGATACGCAGTATTTT. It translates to CSARLPSSGRSDTQYF.

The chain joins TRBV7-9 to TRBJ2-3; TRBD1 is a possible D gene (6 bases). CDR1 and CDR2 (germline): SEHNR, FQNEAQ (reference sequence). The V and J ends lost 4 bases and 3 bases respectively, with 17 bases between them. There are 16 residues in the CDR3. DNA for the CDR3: TGTGCCAGCAGCTCTTTATGGGGACACGGGACAGATACGCAGTATTTT. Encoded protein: CASSSLWGHGTDTQYF.

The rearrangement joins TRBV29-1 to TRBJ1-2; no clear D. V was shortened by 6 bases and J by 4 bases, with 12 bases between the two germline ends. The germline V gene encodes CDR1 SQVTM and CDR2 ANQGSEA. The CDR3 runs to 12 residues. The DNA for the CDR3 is TGCAGCGTAGCAAAGGGAGTCTATGGCTACACCTTC. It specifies CSVAKGVYGYTF.

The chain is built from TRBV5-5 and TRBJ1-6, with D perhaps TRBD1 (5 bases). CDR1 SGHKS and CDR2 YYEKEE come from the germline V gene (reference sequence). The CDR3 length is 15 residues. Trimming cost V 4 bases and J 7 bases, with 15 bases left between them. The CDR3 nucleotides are TGTGCCAGCAGCCAAACCGGGACGGCGAATTCACCCCTCCACTTT. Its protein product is CASSQTGTANSPLHF.

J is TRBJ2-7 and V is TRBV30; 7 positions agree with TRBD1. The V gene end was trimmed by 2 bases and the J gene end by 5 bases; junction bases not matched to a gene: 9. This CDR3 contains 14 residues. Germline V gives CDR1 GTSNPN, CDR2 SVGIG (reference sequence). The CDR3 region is CAWSRHRGTDEQYF. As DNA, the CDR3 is TGTGCCTGGAGTAGGCACAGGGGAACGGACGAGCAGTACTTC.

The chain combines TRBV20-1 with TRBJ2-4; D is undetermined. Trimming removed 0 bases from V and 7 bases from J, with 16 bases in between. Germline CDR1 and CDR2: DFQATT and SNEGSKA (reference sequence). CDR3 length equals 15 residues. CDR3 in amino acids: CSARDPRVFSNIQYF. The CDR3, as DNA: TGCAGTGCTAGAGATCCTCGCGTGTTCAGCAACATTCAGTACTTC.

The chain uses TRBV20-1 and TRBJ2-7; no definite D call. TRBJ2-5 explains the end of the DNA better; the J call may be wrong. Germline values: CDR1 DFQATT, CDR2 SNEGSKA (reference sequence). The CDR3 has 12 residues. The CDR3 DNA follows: TGCAGTGCTGAGAACACTCGGGAGACCCAGTACTTC. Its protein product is CSAENTRETQYF.

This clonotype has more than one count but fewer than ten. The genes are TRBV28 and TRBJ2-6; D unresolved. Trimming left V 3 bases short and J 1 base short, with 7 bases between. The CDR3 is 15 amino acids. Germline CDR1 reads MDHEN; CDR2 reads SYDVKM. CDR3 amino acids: CASSFRLSGANVLTF. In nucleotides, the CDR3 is TGTGCCAGCAGTTTTAGGTTATCTGGGGCCAACGTCCTGACTTTC.

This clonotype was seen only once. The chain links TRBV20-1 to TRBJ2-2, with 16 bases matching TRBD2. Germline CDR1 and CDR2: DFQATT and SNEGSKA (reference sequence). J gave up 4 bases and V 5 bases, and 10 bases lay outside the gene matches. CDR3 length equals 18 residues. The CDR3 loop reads CSALHGTSGRALTGELFF. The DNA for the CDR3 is TGCAGTGCTCTACACGGGACTAGCGGGAGGGCCCTCACCGGGGAGCTGTTTTTT.

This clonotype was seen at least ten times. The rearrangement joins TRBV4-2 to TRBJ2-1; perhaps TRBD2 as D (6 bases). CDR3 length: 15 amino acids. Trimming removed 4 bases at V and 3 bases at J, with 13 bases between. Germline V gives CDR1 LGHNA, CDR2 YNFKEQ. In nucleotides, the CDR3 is TGTGCCAGCAGCCCCGAACTAGCTTACTACAATGAGCAGTTCTTC. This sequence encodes CASSPELAYYNEQFF.